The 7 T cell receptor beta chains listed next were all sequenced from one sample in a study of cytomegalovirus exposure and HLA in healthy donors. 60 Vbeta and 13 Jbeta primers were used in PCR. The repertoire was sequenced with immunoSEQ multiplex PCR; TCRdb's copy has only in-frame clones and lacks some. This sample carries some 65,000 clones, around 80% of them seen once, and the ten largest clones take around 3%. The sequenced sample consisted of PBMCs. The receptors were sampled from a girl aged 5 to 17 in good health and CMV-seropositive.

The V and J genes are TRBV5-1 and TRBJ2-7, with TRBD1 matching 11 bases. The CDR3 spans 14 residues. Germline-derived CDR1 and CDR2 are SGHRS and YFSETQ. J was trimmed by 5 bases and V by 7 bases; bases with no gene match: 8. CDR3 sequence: CASSRAGQGDEQYF. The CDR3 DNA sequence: TGCGCCAGCTCCCGGGCGGGACAGGGGGACGAGCAGTACTTC.

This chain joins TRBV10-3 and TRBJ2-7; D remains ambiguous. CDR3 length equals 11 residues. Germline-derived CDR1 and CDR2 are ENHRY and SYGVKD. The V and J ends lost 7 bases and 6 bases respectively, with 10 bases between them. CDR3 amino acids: CAITGGGEQYF. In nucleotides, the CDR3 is TGTGCCATCACCGGCGGCGGCGAGCAGTACTTC.

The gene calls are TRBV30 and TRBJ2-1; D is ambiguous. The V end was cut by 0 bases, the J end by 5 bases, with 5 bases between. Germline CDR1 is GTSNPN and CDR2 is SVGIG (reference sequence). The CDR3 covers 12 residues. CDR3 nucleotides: TGTGCCTGGAGTGTTGCTAACAATGAGCAGTTCTTC. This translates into CAWSVANNEQFF.

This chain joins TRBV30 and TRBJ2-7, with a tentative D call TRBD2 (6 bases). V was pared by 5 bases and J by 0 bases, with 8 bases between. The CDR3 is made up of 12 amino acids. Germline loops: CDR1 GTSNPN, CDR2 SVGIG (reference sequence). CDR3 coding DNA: TGTGCCTGGGCTAGCGCCTCCTACGAGCAGTACTTC. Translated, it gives CAWASASYEQYF.

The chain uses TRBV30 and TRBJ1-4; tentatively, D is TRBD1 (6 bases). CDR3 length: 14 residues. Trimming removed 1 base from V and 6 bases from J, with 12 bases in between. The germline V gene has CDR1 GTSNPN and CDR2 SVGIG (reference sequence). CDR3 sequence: CAWSEGQLDEKLFF. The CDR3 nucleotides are TGTGCCTGGAGTGAAGGACAGTTAGATGAAAAACTGTTTTTT.

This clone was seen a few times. The chain's CDR3 is CASNLPGSTDTQYF. Written as DNA, the CDR3 is TGTGCCAGCAACCTCCCGGGAAGCACAGATACGCAGTATTTT. The V and J genes are TRBV5-6 and TRBJ2-3, with D possibly TRBD2 on 5 matching bases. Trimming took off 6 bases at V and 0 bases at J, with 11 bases between the two ends. The V gene's germline CDR1 is SGHDT and CDR2 YYEEEE. The CDR3 is made up of 14 amino acids.

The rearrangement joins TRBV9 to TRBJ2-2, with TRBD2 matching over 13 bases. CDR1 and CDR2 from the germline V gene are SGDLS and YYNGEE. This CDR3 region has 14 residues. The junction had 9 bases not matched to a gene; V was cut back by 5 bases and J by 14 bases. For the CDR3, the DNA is TGTGCCAGCAGTGAACGGACTAGCGGGGGATCCCTGTTTTTT. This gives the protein CASSERTSGGSLFF.